Each of the 23 T cell receptor beta chains below was sequenced from the same sample in a study of shared clonotypes between healthy human individuals. Data came from immunoSEQ multiplex PCR; TCRdb stores just in-frame clones and leaves some out. Seen here are hundreds of thousands of clones, roughly 97% observed once, and the top ten hold approximately 0.057%. The sequenced sample was naive CD4+ T cells sorted from blood. The subset here: CD45RA+ positively selected. The receptors stem from a woman aged 25 to 39 in good health.

The chain is built from TRBV11-2 and TRBJ1-2, with a possible D match to TRBD1 (5 bases). Germline CDR1 reads SGHAT; CDR2 reads FQNNGV. Trimming removed 6 bases from V and 2 bases from J, with 13 bases in between. CDR3 length: 14 residues. CDR3 residues: CASSLAPGNYGYTF. In DNA, the CDR3 is TGTGCCAGCAGTCTTGCCCCAGGGAACTATGGCTACACCTTC.

V gene TRBV27 combines with J gene TRBJ2-1, with a tentative D call TRBD2 (5 bases). V gave up 1 base and J gave up 6 bases, with 13 bases separating them. Germline V CDR1 and CDR2: MNHEY, SMNVEV (reference sequence). The CDR3 has 15 amino acids. This CDR3 is CASSLFGTRFNEQFF. In DNA, the CDR3 is TGTGCCAGCAGTTTATTCGGCACTAGATTCAATGAGCAGTTCTTC.

The rearrangement uses TRBV5-1 and TRBJ2-2; tentatively, D is TRBD1 or TRBD2 (5 bases each). V was clipped by 3 bases and J by 0 bases, with 12 bases between them. Germline CDR1 is SGHRS and CDR2 is YFSETQ. This CDR3 is 16 amino acids long. CDR3 residues: CASSSLGGSNTGELFF. CDR3 bases: TGCGCCAGCAGCTCGCTTGGGGGTTCGAACACCGGGGAGCTGTTTTTT.

The chain joins TRBV2 to TRBJ2-5; D not resolved. Germline V gene sequence: CDR1 SNHLY, CDR2 FYNNEI. The CDR3 covers 12 residues. Trimming took off 8 bases at V and 0 bases at J, with 7 bases between the two ends. This chain's CDR3 is CASHIDQETQYF. In DNA, the CDR3 is TGTGCCAGCCACATAGACCAAGAGACCCAGTACTTC.

The chain employs TRBV29-1 and TRBJ1-4; no definite D call. Germline V gene sequence: CDR1 SQVTM, CDR2 ANQGSEA. Trimming stripped 3 bases from V and 4 bases from J, with 12 bases between. CDR3 size: 14 residues. CDR3 residues: CSVEGGEVNEKLFF. The CDR3 nucleotides read TGCAGCGTTGAGGGTGGGGAGGTTAATGAAAAACTGTTTTTT.

This clone was counted a single time. The gene calls are TRBV5-4 and TRBJ2-6, with TRBD1 identical over 8 bases. Per the germline V gene, CDR1 is SGHNT and CDR2 is YYREEE (reference sequence). The CDR3 spans 18 residues. V lost 6 bases to trimming and J lost 0 bases; unmatched junction nucleotides: 11. The CDR3 is CASTSGAGGISGANVLTF. CDR3 bases: TGTGCCAGCACCTCAGGGGCAGGGGGCATCTCTGGGGCCAACGTCCTGACTTTC. Looking up the rest from reference TRBV5-4 and TRBJ2-6 gives the full variable domain: ETGVTQSPTHLIKTRGQQVTLRCSSQSGHNTVSWYQQALGQGPQFIFQYYREEENGRGNFPPRFSGLQFPNYSSELNVNALELDDSALYLCASTSGAGGISGANVLTFGAGSRLTVL.

V and J are TRBV5-1 and TRBJ2-5, with 14 bases fitting TRBD2. J was trimmed by 5 bases and V by 3 bases; bases with no gene match: 6. CDR3 size: 16 residues. Germline V gene sequence: CDR1 SGHRS, CDR2 YFSETQ. The CDR3 DNA reads as TGCGCCAGCAGCTATGGGACTAGCGGGAGTGGGGAGACCCAGTACTTC. It specifies CASSYGTSGSGETQYF.

V and J are TRBV7-9 and TRBJ2-7, with TRBD2 matching 10 bases. From germline, CDR1 is SEHNR and CDR2 FQNEAQ (reference sequence). CDR3 length: 17 amino acids. J gave up 3 bases and V 5 bases, and 13 bases lay outside the gene matches. CDR3 bases: TGTGCCAGCAGCCCAGAGGGACTAGCGAGAAGGGGCTACGAGCAGTACTTC. Residues: CASSPEGLARRGYEQYF. Filled out from reference TRBV7-9 and TRBJ2-7, the complete variable domain reads DTGVSQNPRHKITKRGQNVTFRCDPISEHNRLYWYRQTLGQGPEFLTYFQNEAQLEKSRLLSDRFSAERPKGSFSTLEIQRTEQGDSAMYLCASSPEGLARRGYEQYFGPGTRLTVT.

J is TRBJ1-4 and V is TRBV15; 7 positions match TRBD1. Germline assignment: CDR1 LNHNV and CDR2 YYDKDF (reference sequence). The CDR3 contains 15 residues. The J segment lost 6 bases and the V segment lost 5 bases, leaving 9 bases of the junction unmatched. The CDR3 loop is CATSPADREDEKLFF. In DNA form, the CDR3 reads TGTGCCACCAGCCCAGCCGACAGGGAAGATGAAAAACTGTTTTTT.

Concerning this clone itself: Different DNA sequences within this sample yield the same CDR3. The chain joins TRBV5-1 to TRBJ2-7; 7 bases are a match to TRBD1. The CDR3 spans 14 residues. Germline V gene sequence: CDR1 SGHRS, CDR2 YFSETQ. J lost 2 bases, V lost 2 bases, and 4 bases had no gene match. The CDR3 protein is CASSFRQGPYEQYF. In DNA form, the CDR3 reads TGCGCCAGCAGCTTCCGACAGGGCCCCTACGAGCAGTACTTC.

The V gene is TRBV16, the J gene TRBJ2-7; the D call may be TRBD1 or TRBD2 (5 bases each). The germline V and J ends were trimmed by 4 bases and 2 bases, with 9 bases remaining between them. The germline V gene encodes CDR1 KGHSY and CDR2 FQNENV. The CDR3 loop spans 13 amino acids. CDR3 sequence reads: CASSPGGTYEQYF. CDR3 nucleotides: TGTGCCAGCAGCCCTGGGGGAACCTACGAGCAGTACTTC.

The chain joins TRBV4-1 to TRBJ1-2; 9 bases match TRBD1. CDR1 and CDR2 (germline): MGHRA, YSYEKL. The CDR3 runs to 18 residues. V was pared by 3 bases and J by 3 bases, with 14 bases of the junction left unmatched. CDR3 bases: TGCGCCAGCAGCCAGGAGCCGGGACAGGGTTTCGTTGACTATGGCTACACCTTC. Amino acid sequence: CASSQEPGQGFVDYGYTF.

This rearrangement joins TRBV5-4 to TRBJ1-1; D might be TRBD1 (6 bases). From germline, CDR1 is SGHNT and CDR2 YYREEE (reference sequence). The V end was cut by 4 bases, the J end by 1 base, with 14 bases between. CDR3 length: 15 residues. CDR3: CASSAPTGTNTEAFF. The CDR3 nucleotides read TGTGCCAGCAGCGCTCCTACAGGGACGAACACTGAAGCTTTCTTT.

The gene calls are TRBV29-1 and TRBJ1-1; D may be TRBD1 (6 bases). The CDR3 length is 18 residues. Germline loops: CDR1 SQVTM, CDR2 ANQGSEA. Trimming took off 3 bases at V and 0 bases at J, with 23 bases between the two ends. The CDR3 coding sequence is TGCAGCGTTGATGAGAGAGGTACTCCGGGGGCCATGAACACTGAAGCTTTCTTT. As protein: CSVDERGTPGAMNTEAFF.

The chain carries TRBV6-5 and TRBJ1-1; tentative D call: TRBD1 (5 bases). Germline CDR1 and CDR2: MNHEY and SVGAGI. The CDR3 totals 16 residues. Trimming took off 2 bases at V and 1 base at J, with 14 bases between the two ends. The CDR3 reads CASSYIAGTRNTEAFF. The CDR3 DNA follows: TGTGCCAGCAGTTACATAGCCGGGACCCGGAACACTGAAGCTTTCTTT.

The chain couples TRBV5-1 to TRBJ2-5; D possibly corresponds to TRBD2 (6 bases). Between the trimmed V and J ends, which lost 0 bases and 5 bases, there was a span of 17 bases. Germline V CDR1 and CDR2: SGHRS, YFSETQ. The CDR3 totals 16 residues. The CDR3 here is CASSLVFGGMRETQYF. In nucleotides, the CDR3 is TGCGCCAGCAGCTTGGTTTTCGGAGGGATGAGGGAGACCCAGTACTTC.

The chain is built from TRBV7-9 and TRBJ2-2; 10 positions agree with TRBD1. The germline V gene has CDR1 SEHNR and CDR2 FQNEAQ (reference sequence). The CDR3 has 15 residues. After removal of 5 bases from V and 5 bases from J, the junction contained 5 bases not matched to a gene. The DNA for the CDR3 is TGTGCCAGCAGCCCCCGGGACAGGGGTACCGGGGAGCTGTTTTTT. As protein: CASSPRDRGTGELFF.

V usage is TRBV6-5 and J usage is TRBJ1-2; 7 bases fit TRBD1. From germline, CDR1 is MNHEY and CDR2 SVGAGI. V lost 0 bases, J lost 6 bases, and 7 bases stayed unmatched. The CDR3 contains 15 residues. CDR3 amino acids: CASSYSRQGGHGYTF. In DNA, the CDR3 is TGTGCCAGCAGTTACTCCCGACAGGGAGGGCATGGCTACACCTTC.

This clone is a singleton in its sample. This rearrangement joins TRBV11-2 to TRBJ2-7; 7 nucleotides line up with TRBD1. The CDR3 is 13 residues long. Germline V lookup: CDR1 SGHAT, CDR2 FQNNGV. V gave up 5 bases and J gave up 6 bases; unmatched junction bases: 7. The CDR3 here is CASSAEQGREQYF. In nucleotides, the CDR3 is TGTGCCAGCAGCGCCGAACAGGGGCGCGAGCAGTACTTC.

The chain couples TRBV7-9 to TRBJ1-1, with 10 positions matching TRBD1. Germline assignment: CDR1 SEHNR and CDR2 FQNEAQ (reference sequence). This CDR3 region has 13 residues. V gave up 5 bases and J gave up 9 bases; unmatched junction bases: 6. CDR3 DNA: TGTGCCAGCAGCCCTCCGGGACAGGGGAAAGCTTTCTTT. It codes for CASSPPGQGKAFF.

This chain joins TRBV7-9 and TRBJ2-3, with a tentative D call TRBD2 (5 bases). The CDR3 is made up of 17 amino acids. Trimming shortened V by 5 bases and J by 6 bases, and 24 bases separated the two germline ends. Germline lookup yields CDR1 SEHNR and CDR2 FQNEAQ (reference sequence). CDR3 bases: TGTGCCAGCAGCCCACCCTGGGGAAGACTACTTACCGATACGCAGTATTTT. As protein: CASSPPWGRLLTDTQYF.

This chain joins TRBV29-1 and TRBJ2-3, with D unresolved. V was cut by 8 bases and J by 0 bases, with 12 bases left in between. The CDR3 covers 13 residues. Germline CDR1 and CDR2: SQVTM and ANQGSEA. CDR3 loop: CSLSRQSTDTQYF. CDR3 sequence (DNA): TGCAGCCTTTCCCGTCAGAGCACAGATACGCAGTATTTT.

The V call is TRBV27, the J call TRBJ1-5, with a possible D match to TRBD1 (6 bases). This CDR3 has 15 residues. Trimming stripped 8 bases from V and 2 bases from J, with 16 bases between. Germline CDR1 is MNHEY and CDR2 is SMNVEV (reference sequence). For the CDR3, the DNA is TGTGCCAGCCGCGGGGGGGGCGCGGGCAATCAGCCCCAGCATTTT. It is translated as CASRGGGAGNQPQHF.